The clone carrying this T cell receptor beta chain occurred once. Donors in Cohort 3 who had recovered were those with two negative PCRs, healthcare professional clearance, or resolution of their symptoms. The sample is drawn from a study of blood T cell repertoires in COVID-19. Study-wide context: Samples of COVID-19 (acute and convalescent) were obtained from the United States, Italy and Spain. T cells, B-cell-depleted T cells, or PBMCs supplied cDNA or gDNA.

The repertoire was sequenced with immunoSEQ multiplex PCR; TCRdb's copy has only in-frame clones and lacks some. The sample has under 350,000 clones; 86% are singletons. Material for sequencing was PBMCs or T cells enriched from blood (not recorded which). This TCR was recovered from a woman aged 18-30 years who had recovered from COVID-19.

The chain's CDR3 is CASSVAGTPNTEAFF. CDR3 in DNA: TGTGCCAGCAGCGTAGCAGGGACACCAAACACTGAAGCTTTCTTT. V gene TRBV9 combines with J gene TRBJ1-1; D is possibly TRBD1 (6 bases). Looked up from germline, CDR1 is SGDLS and CDR2 is YYNGEE. The CDR3 sequence is 15 residues long. Trimming removed 0 bases at V and 2 bases at J, with 11 bases between. Full variable domain (remainder filled in from reference TRBV9 and TRBJ1-1): DSGVTQTPKHLITATGQRVTLRCSPRSGDLSVYWYQQSLDQGLQFLIQYYNGEERAKGNILERFSAQQFPDLHSELNLSSLELGDSALYFCASSVAGTPNTEAFFGQGTRLTVV.